This T cell receptor beta chain originates from a study of blood T cell repertoires in COVID-19. The wider study: The United States, Italy and Spain provided the acute and convalescent COVID-19 samples. Sources were T cells, B-cell-depleted T cells, or PBMCs; the material itself was cDNA or gDNA.

The V end was cut by 0 bases, the J end by 6 bases, with 15 bases between. Germline values: CDR1 SGHRS, CDR2 YFSETQ. The CDR3 has 15 residues. In the original analysis: Using reference gene primer amplification, nucleated cell counts were estimated. The repertoire was sequenced with immunoSEQ multiplex PCR; TCRdb's copy has only in-frame clones and lacks some. V and J calls and clone size are those listed in that table; D and trimming were worked out from the DNA. Found here are around 130,000 clones, approximately 85% of them singletons; the top ten hold roughly 4%. This sequence joins TRBV5-1 and TRBJ1-2; D call uncertain. The sequence was obtained from a human donor in a cohort sampled during active COVID-19. The sample comprised peripheral blood. The CDR3, as DNA: TGCGCCAGCAGCTTGGCGGCAGGCCAAGCCCATGGCTACACCTTC. Residues: CASSLAAGQAHGYTF. Filled out from reference TRBV5-1 and TRBJ1-2, the complete variable domain reads KAGVTQTPRYLIKTRGQQVTLSCSPISGHRSVSWYQQTPGQGLQFLFEYFSETQRNKGNFPGRFSGRQFSNSRSEMNVSTLELGDSALYLCASSLAAGQAHGYTFGSGTRLTVV.